This TCR beta chain was recorded in a study of blood T cell repertoires in COVID-19 (dated by TCRdb to 2020 to 2021). Regarding the study in general: Samples from collaborators originated in the United States, Italy and Spain and spanned both the acute and convalescent phases of COVID-19. The samples were drawn from the first 160 participants of the ongoing ImmuneRACE study and from 950 to 1,500 subjects provided by 6 global collaborators. Subjects who had been exposed to COVID-19, were actively infected with it, or had recovered from it provided the deeply sampled blood TCRbeta repertoires that made up the dataset. A de-identified subject ID, COVID-19 status, age in years and sex were almost always included in the sample metadata. The repertoires were released in a freely available public database meant as a resource for research on the immune response to SARS-CoV-2. The prospective study material was composed of cDNA or gDNA derived from T cells, B-cell-depleted T cells, or PBMCs. Where HLA class I and class II types were available, the types were taken from metadata supplied by the sample provider, not from assay-based typing. The study at large found these results: Clinical and demographic metadata were provided uncurated, with the amount varying by source and participant.

The immunoSEQ Assay, a bias-controlled multiplex PCR, was used to amplify TCRbeta CDR3 regions from genomic DNA. The original pipeline was this. The number of nucleated cells in each sample was estimated by amplification of reference gene primers within the assay. Sequence reads were collapsed and filtered to measure the absolute abundance of every unique TCRbeta CDR3 rearrangement. For each sample, productive Simpson clonality was calculated by taking the square root of Simpson's diversity index across productive rearrangements. Entries here come from immuneACCESS through TCRdb and include only in-frame sequences with V and J called. Some clones fail to appear in such tables; in the studies checked, an unresolved V gene covers under half of the shortfall, and the cause of the remainder is unknown. Clone size and V and J calls were adopted from that table, with D and trimming inferred from the DNA. This sample has about 200,000 clones in its table, and approximately 88% of those were observed once. The top ten clonotypes cover 27% of the sample.

The CDR3 sequence holds 17 residues, the cysteine and phenylalanine included. Just the 51-base CDR3 DNA is kept, in frame starting at base 1. The germline V gene provides CDR1 MGHDK and CDR2 SYGVNS. V loses 2 bases at its end and J loses 4 bases; junction bases beyond the gene matches: 9. On this clone itself: Its antigen target is currently unknown. Base qualities are not at hand, and no much larger clone is one base apart.

Each collaborating institution followed its own protocols to collect whole blood in K2EDTA tubes. Collaborator samples were shipped for TCRbeta analysis as frozen whole blood, isolated PBMCs, or DNA extracted from either sample type. Material for sequencing was peripheral blood. The chain employs TRBV25-1 and TRBJ2-5; the junction holds 11 bases that match TRBD2. This sequence originates from a man in his forties with acute or convalescent COVID-19. The encoded CDR3 is CASSETGSGRALETQYF. The nucleotide sequence is given as TGTGCCAGCAGTGAAACGGGTAGCGGGAGGGCCTTAGAGACCCAGTACTTC.